These 13 T cell receptor beta chains originate from one sample sequenced in a study of beta chain features in type 1 diabetes. TCRB transcripts that were expressed got sequenced, as all of the isolated RNA had been reverse transcribed. TCRdb's copy holds only in-frame clones and misses some; the assay was immunoSEQ multiplex PCR. The sample lists under 500,000 clones; roughly 31% were seen once. The source material was naive CD4+ T cells from blood. The receptors were sampled from a young man in good health.

The chain is built from TRBV18 and TRBJ1-5; D might be TRBD1 (6 bases). The V gene lost 4 bases and the J gene lost 0 bases, with 10 bases spanning the gap. The CDR3 length is 15 residues. Germline assignment: CDR1 KGHSH and CDR2 LQKENI. DNA for the CDR3: TGTGCCAGCTCACTTTCGGGGGCTAGCAATCAGCCCCAGCATTTT. Translating gives CASSLSGASNQPQHF.

This clone showed up just a few times. Here the CDR3 reads CASSLRTVLAKNIQYF. The CDR3 DNA reads as TGTGCCAGCAGCTTGAGGACGGTCTTAGCCAAAAACATTCAGTACTTC. V gene TRBV5-4 combines with J gene TRBJ2-4, with D uncertain. Germline CDR1 and CDR2: SGHNT and YYREEE (reference sequence). The V and J ends lost 1 base and 0 bases respectively, with 11 bases between them. This CDR3 contains 16 residues.

The chain couples TRBV29-1 to TRBJ2-3; unclear D gene. This CDR3 comprises 14 residues. V was pared by 4 bases and J by 4 bases, with 15 bases between. Germline V gene lookup returns CDR1 SQVTM and CDR2 ANQGSEA. CDR3 loop: CSVVRSDLPDTQYF. The CDR3 DNA follows: TGCAGCGTTGTTAGATCGGATTTGCCAGATACGCAGTATTTT.

The chain links TRBV5-1 to TRBJ2-7, with D tentatively TRBD2 (5 bases). Germline CDR1 is SGHRS and CDR2 is YFSETQ. The CDR3 is made up of 13 amino acids. The V end was cut by 0 bases, the J end by 4 bases, with 8 bases between. This CDR3 is CASSLDRRYEQYF. The CDR3 DNA sequence: TGCGCCAGCAGCTTGGACCGGAGGTACGAGCAGTACTTC.

This clone was seen a handful of times. The chain uses TRBV10-3 and TRBJ1-1; 9 bases line up with TRBD1. J lost 1 base, V lost 4 bases, and 1 base had no gene match. This CDR3 spans 14 amino acids. Germline V gene data show CDR1 as ENHRY and CDR2 as SYGVKD. The CDR3 sequence is CAISGGQGNTEAFF. As DNA, the CDR3 is TGTGCCATCAGTGGGGGACAGGGGAACACTGAAGCTTTCTTT.

The V call is TRBV18, the J call TRBJ1-4; D is possibly TRBD1 (5 bases). CDR3 size: 14 residues. Germline CDR1 is KGHSH and CDR2 is LQKENI. The V and J ends lost 2 bases and 2 bases respectively, with 6 bases between them. CDR3 DNA: TGTGCCAGCTCACCATGGGACACTAATGAAAAACTGTTTTTT. Amino acid sequence: CASSPWDTNEKLFF. The complete variable domain, with remaining parts taken from reference TRBV18 and TRBJ1-4, reads NAGVMQNPRHLVRRRGQEARLRCSPMKGHSHVYWYRQLPEEGLKFMVYLQKENIIDESGMPKERFSAEFPKEGPSILRIQQVVRGDSAAYFCASSPWDTNEKLFFGSGTQLSVL.

This chain joins TRBV19 and TRBJ2-7; 8 bases map to TRBD1. Trimming cost V 3 bases and J 3 bases; bases outside gene matches: 4. The CDR3 runs 14 residues. Per germline, CDR1 LNHDA and CDR2 SQIVND (reference sequence). CDR3 sequence (DNA): TGTGCCAGTAGTATTGGACAGGGAAACTACGAGCAGTACTTC. This translates into CASSIGQGNYEQYF.

The chain uses TRBV9 and TRBJ2-7, with 9 bases fitting TRBD2. The V and J ends lost 2 bases and 2 bases, in that order; junction bases with no gene match: 2. Germline V gene lookup returns CDR1 SGDLS and CDR2 YYNGEE. CDR3 size: 14 residues. CDR3 protein: CASSVLAGPYEQYF. The CDR3 bases are TGTGCCAGCAGCGTTCTAGCGGGACCCTACGAGCAGTACTTC.

This clone has a single count. The chain has TRBV5-1 and TRBJ2-1; tentatively, D is TRBD1 or TRBD2 (5 bases each). The germline V gene has CDR1 SGHRS and CDR2 YFSETQ. The CDR3 contains 16 residues. Trimming shortened V by 4 bases and J by 0 bases, and 14 bases separated the two germline ends. The CDR3 spells CASSPGLTVSYNEQFF. CDR3 sequence (DNA): TGCGCCAGCAGCCCGGGGCTGACAGTCTCCTACAATGAGCAGTTCTTC.

This clone appeared a few times. The rearrangement uses TRBV7-9 and TRBJ2-7, with TRBD2 matching 7 bases. The V gene's germline CDR1 is SEHNR and CDR2 FQNEAQ (reference sequence). V lost 3 bases to trimming and J lost 7 bases; unmatched junction nucleotides: 9. This CDR3 spans 14 amino acids. DNA for the CDR3: TGTGCCAGCAGCTTGGAGGGAGGGCCACGGGAGCAGTACTTC. Translated, it gives CASSLEGGPREQYF. Full variable domain (rest looked up from reference TRBV7-9 and TRBJ2-7): DTGVSQNPRHKITKRGQNVTFRCDPISEHNRLYWYRQTLGQGPEFLTYFQNEAQLEKSRLLSDRFSAERPKGSFSTLEIQRTEQGDSAMYLCASSLEGGPREQYFGPGTRLTVT.

This clone occurred a few times. V usage is TRBV7-2 and J usage is TRBJ2-1; D is uncertain. Deletions cut 4 bases from V and 4 bases from J, with 8 bases between. Germline V gene sequence: CDR1 SGHTA, CDR2 FQGNSA. There are 13 residues in the CDR3. CDR3 protein: CASSSDSYNEQFF. As DNA, the CDR3 is TGTGCCAGCAGCTCAGACTCATACAATGAGCAGTTCTTC.

V usage is TRBV25-1 and J usage is TRBJ2-2; D gene uncertain. The CDR3 length is 16 residues. Germline V CDR1 and CDR2: MGHDK, SYGVNS. V was shortened by 4 bases and J by 0 bases, with 12 bases between the two germline ends. The CDR3 DNA reads as TGTGCCAGCAGTGCGCGCGTCTCCGCGAACACCGGGGAGCTGTTTTTT. This codes for CASSARVSANTGELFF.

This sequence joins TRBV19 and TRBJ2-7, with 14 bases lining up with TRBD2. Germline V gives CDR1 LNHDA, CDR2 SQIVND (reference sequence). Trimming cost V 3 bases and J 5 bases; bases outside gene matches: 0. The length of the CDR3 is 14 residues. CDR3 in DNA: TGTGCCAGTAGTATGGGACTAGCGGGAGACGAGCAGTACTTC. Its translation: CASSMGLAGDEQYF.